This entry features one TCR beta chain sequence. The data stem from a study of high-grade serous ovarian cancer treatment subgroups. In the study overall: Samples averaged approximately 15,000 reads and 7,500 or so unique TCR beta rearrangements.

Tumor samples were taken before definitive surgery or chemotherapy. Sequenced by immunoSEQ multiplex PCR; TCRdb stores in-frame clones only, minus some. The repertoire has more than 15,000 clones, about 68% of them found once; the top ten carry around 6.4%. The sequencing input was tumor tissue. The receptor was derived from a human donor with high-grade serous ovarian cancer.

The CDR3 DNA is TGTGCCAGCCTACAGGGGTGGAATTCACCCCTCCACTTT. It encodes CASLQGWNSPLHF. This rearrangement joins TRBV6-1 to TRBJ1-6; 7 bases are a match to TRBD1. V lost 8 bases and J lost 7; bases outside the gene matches: 5. This CDR3 comprises 13 residues. Germline V lookup: CDR1 MNHNS, CDR2 SASEGT.